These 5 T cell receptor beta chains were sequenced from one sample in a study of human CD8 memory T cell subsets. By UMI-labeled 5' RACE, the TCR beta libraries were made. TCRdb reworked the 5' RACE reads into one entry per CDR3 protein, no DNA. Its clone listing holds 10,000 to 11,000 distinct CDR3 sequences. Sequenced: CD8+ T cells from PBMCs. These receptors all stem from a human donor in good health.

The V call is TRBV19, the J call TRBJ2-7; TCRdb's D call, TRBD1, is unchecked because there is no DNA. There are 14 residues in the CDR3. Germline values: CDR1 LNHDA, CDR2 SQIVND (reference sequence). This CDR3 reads CASSTLGTGVSQYF. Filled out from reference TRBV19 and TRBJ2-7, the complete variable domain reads DGGITQSPKYLFRKEGQNVTLSCEQNLNHDAMYWYRQDPGQGLRLIYYSQIVNDFQKGDIAEGYSVSREKKESFPLTVTSAQKNPTAFYLCASSTLGTGVSQYFGPGTRLTVT.

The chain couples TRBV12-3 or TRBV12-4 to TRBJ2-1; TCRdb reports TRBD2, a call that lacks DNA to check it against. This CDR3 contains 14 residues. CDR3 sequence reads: CASSLGLGDNEQFF.

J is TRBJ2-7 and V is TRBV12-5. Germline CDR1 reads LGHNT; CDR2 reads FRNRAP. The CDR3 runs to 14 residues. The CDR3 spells CASGPRTETYEQYF.

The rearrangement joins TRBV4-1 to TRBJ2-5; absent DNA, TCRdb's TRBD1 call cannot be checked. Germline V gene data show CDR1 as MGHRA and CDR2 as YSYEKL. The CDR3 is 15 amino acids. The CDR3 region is CASSHQQGAQETQYF.

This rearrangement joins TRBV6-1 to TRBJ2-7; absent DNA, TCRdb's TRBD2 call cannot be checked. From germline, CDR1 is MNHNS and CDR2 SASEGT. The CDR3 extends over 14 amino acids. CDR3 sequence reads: CASNLRQGLYEQYF.